This T cell receptor beta chain stems from a study of regulatory T cells in long-lasting Graves disease. Study-level findings and limits: TRBV28 was favored in persistent disease, as were TRBJ1-2 and TRBJ2-5.

Libraries of TCR beta came from iRepertoire HTBI primers plus Arm-PCR of CDR3 regions. Per the study methods: Identification across samples found fewer than 65 TRBV and about 15 TRBJ segments. TCRdb re-derived calls from the multiplex PCR reads in MiXCR, one entry per CDR3 protein. TCRdb's processing, not the authors' own work, is the source of the V and J calls. The table records 350,000 to 550,000 distinct CDR3 sequences, roughly 15% of them present only once. Described time point: newly diagnosed GD, antithyroid drugs for less than 3 months. RNA extracted from PBMCs served as the sequencing template. Graves' disease was diagnosed by American Thyroid Association guidelines. The CDR3 contains 15 residues. The germline V and J ends were trimmed by 4 bases and 3 bases, with 15 bases remaining between them. Germline V lookup: CDR1 SGHDN, CDR2 FVKESK. As to this clonotype: Its antigen remains unidentified.

The sample was also reused in another study, on T cells in Graves' hyperthyroidism and ophthalmopathy.

The origin of this receptor is a woman between 50 and 59 years old with Graves disease. V usage is TRBV14 and J usage is TRBJ1-1, with D perhaps matching TRBD1 (5 bases). The sample here was peripheral blood mononuclear cells (PBMCs), taken at new diagnosis, from a patient treated with antithyroid drugs. In DNA form, the CDR3 reads TGTGCCAGCAGCCCTAGGCTTCAAGGGGACACTGAAGCTTTCTTT. This sequence encodes CASSPRLQGDTEAFF.